The 21 T cell receptor beta chains presented below share a single source sample, sequenced in a study of blood T cell repertoires in COVID-19. Generated by immunoSEQ multiplex PCR, the TCRdb table keeps only in-frame clones and is missing some. The data show 250,000 to 350,000 clones, with around 87% seen just once and approximately 8.1% held by the top ten. The sequenced material came from peripheral blood. The receptors originated from a woman in her forties or fifties who had recovered from COVID-19.

This sequence joins TRBV29-1 and TRBJ2-7; 7 bases agree with TRBD1. Germline values: CDR1 SQVTM, CDR2 ANQGSEA. The CDR3 totals 13 residues. V shed 4 bases, J shed 3 bases, and the junction held 6 bases outside the gene matches. CDR3 bases: TGCAGCGTTGGAGGCTCAGGGGGCTACGAGCAGTACTTC. It specifies CSVGGSGGYEQYF.

The chain recombines TRBV5-5 with TRBJ1-2; possibly TRBD1 for D (6 bases). There are 12 residues in the CDR3. The V gene's germline CDR1 is SGHKS and CDR2 YYEKEE (reference sequence). V shed 6 bases and J shed 7 bases, with 13 bases lying between them. The CDR3 nucleotides are TGTGCCAGCATTGGGCAGGGGAGTGGCTACACCTTC. Translation: CASIGQGSGYTF.

The CDR3: CASSQGLAAETQYF. The CDR3 bases are TGCGCCAGCAGCCAGGGACTAGCGGCAGAGACCCAGTACTTC. The chain links TRBV5-1 to TRBJ2-5; TRBD2 matches at 11 bases. Germline CDR1 and CDR2: SGHRS and YFSETQ. The CDR3 contains 14 residues. J lost 4 bases, V lost 4 bases, and 3 bases had no gene match.

The chain links TRBV12-3 or TRBV12-4 to TRBJ2-3; perhaps TRBD2 as D (6 bases). V dropped 5 bases and J dropped 1 base, with 7 bases sitting between them. This CDR3 spans 13 amino acids. This chain's CDR3 is CASSGTGTDTQYF. CDR3 sequence (DNA): TGTGCCAGCAGTGGGACTGGCACAGATACGCAGTATTTT.

The V gene is TRBV9, the J gene TRBJ2-7; 8 nucleotides line up with TRBD1. CDR1 is SGDLS and CDR2 is YYNGEE in the germline V gene. The ends lost 0 bases at V and 2 bases at J; junction bases unmatched: 10. The length of the CDR3 is 17 residues. CDR3 amino acids: CASSVGVRQGTTYEQYF. The CDR3 DNA reads TGTGCCAGCAGCGTAGGGGTGAGACAGGGGACCACCTACGAGCAGTACTTC.

The chain links TRBV5-3 to TRBJ1-5; perhaps TRBD1 as D (6 bases). TRBV5-3 is reported as an ORF; its role is uncertain. V lost 4 bases and J lost 6, with 14 bases in between. The CDR3 is 14 amino acids. The CDR3 spells CARSGTGSTQPQHF. In DNA, the CDR3 is TGTGCCAGAAGCGGTACAGGGTCGACTCAGCCCCAGCATTTT.

The rearrangement links TRBV19 to TRBJ2-7, with a possible D match to TRBD2 (6 bases). Germline V gene lookup returns CDR1 LNHDA and CDR2 SQIVND (reference sequence). V was shortened by 6 bases and J by 3 bases, with 9 bases between the two germline ends. The length of the CDR3 is 12 residues. The CDR3: CASRRGNYEQYF. DNA of the CDR3: TGTGCCAGTAGGCGGGGAAACTACGAGCAGTACTTC.

This clone has a single count. The rearrangement links TRBV7-8 to TRBJ2-1; 7 bases match TRBD1. The J segment lost 4 bases and the V segment lost 5 bases, leaving 11 bases of the junction unmatched. Looked up from germline, CDR1 is SGHVS and CDR2 is FQNEAQ. The CDR3 totals 16 residues. This CDR3 is CASSPSRDRLYNEQFF. CDR3 in DNA: TGTGCCAGCAGCCCGTCCCGGGACAGACTATACAATGAGCAGTTCTTC. Filled out from reference TRBV7-8 and TRBJ2-1, the complete variable domain reads GAGVSQSPRYKVAKRGQDVALRCDPISGHVSLFWYQQALGQGPEFLTYFQNEAQLDKSGLPSDRFFAERPEGSVSTLKIQRTQQEDSAVYLCASSPSRDRLYNEQFFGPGTRLTVL.

The V and J genes are TRBV3-1 (or the pseudogene TRBV3-2) and TRBJ2-1; D is unclear. Trimming pared 1 base from V and 0 bases from J, leaving 7 bases between. CDR3 length: 15 amino acids. Germline CDR1 and CDR2: LGHDT and YNNKEL (reference sequence). The CDR3 nucleotides read TGTGCCAGCAGCCAAGCCCAGGTCTCCTACAATGAGCAGTTCTTC. Protein product: CASSQAQVSYNEQFF.

The chain's CDR3 is CASSASPPGYGYTF. The CDR3 nucleotides are TGTGCCAGCAGCGCCTCCCCTCCAGGGTATGGCTACACCTTC. The chain is built from TRBV7-8 and TRBJ1-2; maybe TRBD1 (5 bases). The CDR3 extends over 14 amino acids. Trimming removed 5 bases from V and 5 bases from J, with 15 bases in between. Germline lookup yields CDR1 SGHVS and CDR2 FQNEAQ.

This clone was picked up a small number of times. The CDR3, as DNA: TGTGCCAGCAGCTTAGGACGACTAGTCGAGCAGTACTTC. This gives the protein CASSLGRLVEQYF. This chain links TRBV7-2 with TRBJ2-7; D is perhaps TRBD2 (6 bases). The ends were cut back, 1 base at V and 6 bases at J, with 10 bases in the middle. The CDR3 has 13 amino acids. CDR1 is SGHTA and CDR2 is FQGNSA in the germline V gene.

The rearrangement joins TRBV29-1 to TRBJ2-7; 7 nucleotides align to TRBD1. V gave up 6 bases and J gave up 0 bases; unmatched junction bases: 8. The length of the CDR3 is 14 residues. Germline-derived CDR1 and CDR2 are SQVTM and ANQGSEA. The CDR3 bases are TGCAGCGTACCTTCGGACAGGTACTCCTACGAGCAGTACTTC. Amino acids: CSVPSDRYSYEQYF.

The chain carries TRBV11-2 and TRBJ1-2, with 8 bases fitting TRBD1. Germline CDR1 and CDR2: SGHAT and FQNNGV. V lost 3 bases, J lost 7 bases, and 7 bases stayed unmatched. The CDR3 sequence is 14 residues long. CDR3 loop: CASSFRQGAFGYTF. In DNA, the CDR3 is TGTGCCAGCAGCTTCAGGCAGGGGGCTTTTGGCTACACCTTC.

This chain joins TRBV5-1 and TRBJ1-2, with 7 bases that match TRBD1. The CDR3 length is 14 residues. Germline assignment: CDR1 SGHRS and CDR2 YFSETQ. V lost 4 bases and J lost 7; bases outside the gene matches: 10. For the CDR3, the DNA is TGCGCCAGCAGCCTGGAGGGGGCAATCGGTGGCTACACCTTC. Amino acid sequence: CASSLEGAIGGYTF.

This chain uses TRBV5-6 with TRBJ1-5, with a possible D match to TRBD1 (6 bases). Per germline, CDR1 SGHDT and CDR2 YYEEEE. Between the trimmed V and J ends, which lost 0 bases and 7 bases, there was a span of 14 bases. The CDR3 contains 15 residues. CDR3 sequence reads: CASSLGQGIGQPQHF. CDR3 sequence (DNA): TGTGCCAGCAGCTTGGGTCAGGGGATTGGGCAGCCCCAGCATTTT.

The rearrangement joins TRBV9 to TRBJ2-7, with TRBD2 as a possible D gene (6 bases). CDR3 length: 13 amino acids. Germline assignment: CDR1 SGDLS and CDR2 YYNGEE. Trimming removed 3 bases from V and 3 bases from J, with 10 bases in between. The CDR3 loop is CASSEPGSYEQYF. The CDR3 DNA reads as TGTGCCAGCAGCGAGCCCGGGAGCTACGAGCAGTACTTC. The variable domain in full, completed from reference TRBV9 and TRBJ2-7, reads DSGVTQTPKHLITATGQRVTLRCSPRSGDLSVYWYQQSLDQGLQFLIQYYNGEERAKGNILERFSAQQFPDLHSELNLSSLELGDSALYFCASSEPGSYEQYFGPGTRLTVT.

The chain has TRBV10-3 and TRBJ2-7, with TRBD1 as a possible D gene (6 bases). There are 15 residues in the CDR3. Germline assignment: CDR1 ENHRY and CDR2 SYGVKD. The germline V and J ends were trimmed by 6 bases and 5 bases, with 20 bases remaining between them. CDR3 protein: CAIRGPQQGFHEQYF. In DNA form, the CDR3 reads TGTGCCATCAGAGGTCCCCAACAGGGATTCCACGAGCAGTACTTC.

This clone showed up just once. The J gene is TRBJ1-2, the V gene TRBV29-1; tentatively, D is TRBD1 (6 bases). Germline CDR1 and CDR2: SQVTM and ANQGSEA. V lost 3 bases, J lost 4 bases, and 18 bases lay in between. There are 15 residues in the CDR3. This chain's CDR3 is CSVDDTTGSGYGYTF. CDR3 nucleotide sequence: TGCAGCGTTGATGACACCACAGGGTCGGGCTATGGCTACACCTTC.

The count of this clone is one. The chain links TRBV7-6 to TRBJ2-2, with 7 bases identical to TRBD1. Germline-derived CDR1 and CDR2 are SGHVS and FNYEAQ. With V trimmed by 5 bases and J by 6 bases, 9 bases remained unmatched. The CDR3 length is 15 residues. This chain's CDR3 is CASSPGQFESGELFF. The CDR3 coding sequence is TGTGCCAGCAGCCCGGGACAGTTCGAGTCCGGGGAGCTGTTTTTT.

In DNA form, the CDR3 reads TGCGCCAGCAGCCAAGATATCGGGACAGGGGAGGGGGATGGCTACACCTTC. This codes for CASSQDIGTGEGDGYTF. This sequence joins TRBV4-3 and TRBJ1-2; TRBD1 agrees at 10 bases. This CDR3 has 17 residues. Trimming took 0 bases from V and 6 from J; bases not matched to a gene: 10. CDR1 LGHNA and CDR2 YSLEER come from the germline V gene.

This clone was seen once. The chain links TRBV4-1 to TRBJ2-7; TRBD1 matches at 8 bases. The germline CDR1 and CDR2 sequences are MGHRA and YSYEKL. The CDR3 contains 15 residues. The V segment lost 1 base and the J segment 1 base; nucleotides outside the gene matches: 3. CDR3 nucleotide sequence: TGCGCCAGCAGCCAAGGGCAGGGGGCTTCCTACGAGCAGTACTTC. This codes for CASSQGQGASYEQYF.